One sample yielded the 30 T cell receptor beta chains listed below, sequenced in a study of blood T cell repertoires in COVID-19. The protocol was immunoSEQ multiplex PCR, while the TCRdb copy is restricted to in-frame clones and leaves out a portion. The sample consists of roughly 150,000 clones, approximately 90% of them appearing once. Material for sequencing was peripheral blood. The receptors stem from a man in his fifties who had recovered from COVID-19.

V and J are TRBV28 and TRBJ1-2; 7 bases are shared with TRBD1. Germline V gene data show CDR1 as MDHEN and CDR2 as SYDVKM. V was pared by 10 bases and J by 2 bases, with 1 base of the junction left unmatched. CDR3 length: 11 residues. The CDR3 DNA follows: TGTGCCACGGACAGGAACTATGGCTACACCTTC. As protein: CATDRNYGYTF.

The genes are TRBV5-1 and TRBJ2-5, with 14 bases identical to TRBD2. The length of the CDR3 is 16 residues. The J segment lost 4 bases and the V segment lost 1 base, leaving 3 bases of the junction unmatched. The germline CDR1 and CDR2 sequences are SGHRS and YFSETQ. The CDR3 protein is CASSLPTSGGAETQYF. CDR3 nucleotides: TGCGCCAGCAGCTTGCCGACTAGCGGGGGGGCAGAGACCCAGTACTTC.

The rearrangement links TRBV2 to TRBJ1-1; D is undetermined. The CDR3 loop spans 15 amino acids. Germline assignment: CDR1 SNHLY and CDR2 FYNNEI. V lost 2 bases, J lost 0 bases, and 10 bases lay in between. The CDR3 DNA reads as TGTGCCAGCAGTGAAACCCGGGGAATGAACACTGAAGCTTTCTTT. Translating it yields CASSETRGMNTEAFF. Full variable domain (missing parts from reference TRBV2 and TRBJ1-1): EPEVTQTPSHQVTQMGQEVILRCVPISNHLYFYWYRQILGQKVEFLVSFYNNEISEKSEIFDDQFSVERPDGSNFTLKIRSTKLEDSAMYFCASSETRGMNTEAFFGQGTRLTVV.

The chain employs TRBV27 and TRBJ2-5; TRBD2 matches at 13 bases. Germline-derived CDR1 and CDR2 are MNHEY and SMNVEV (reference sequence). The CDR3 extends over 17 amino acids. V shed 4 bases and J 3 bases; nucleotides not matched to a gene: 8. Here the CDR3 DNA reads TGTGCCAGCAGTTCGCCAACTAGCGGGGGGGCTAAAGAGACCCAGTACTTC. Encoded protein: CASSSPTSGGAKETQYF.

The chain uses TRBV27 and TRBJ1-6; 7 nucleotides agree with TRBD1. The CDR3 is made up of 14 amino acids. Germline CDR1 is MNHEY and CDR2 is SMNVEV (reference sequence). V shed 5 bases and J 6 bases; nucleotides not matched to a gene: 4. The CDR3 coding sequence is TGTGCCAGCAGTCCGGGGACAGCTAATTCACCCCTCCACTTT. The encoded protein is CASSPGTANSPLHF.

This clone appeared once. This chain links TRBV30 with TRBJ1-4; D unclear. The CDR3 is 12 residues long. The V end lost 3 bases, the J end lost 4 bases, and 6 bases lay between the germline ends. In germline, CDR1 is GTSNPN, CDR2 SVGIG (reference sequence). The CDR3 reads CAWRGDNEKLFF. CDR3 bases: TGTGCCTGGAGGGGAGATAATGAAAAACTGTTTTTT.

The chain carries TRBV19 and TRBJ2-7; 9 nucleotides match TRBD1. The CDR3 has 14 amino acids. V lost 6 bases to trimming and J lost 2 bases; unmatched junction nucleotides: 5. Germline V lookup: CDR1 LNHDA, CDR2 SQIVND (reference sequence). CDR3 sequence reads: CASRTRQGAYEQYF. In DNA, the CDR3 is TGTGCCAGTAGAACTCGACAGGGGGCCTACGAGCAGTACTTC. Supplemented by reference TRBV19 and TRBJ2-7, the full variable domain reads DGGITQSPKYLFRKEGQNVTLSCEQNLNHDAMYWYRQDPGQGLRLIYYSQIVNDFQKGDIAEGYSVSREKKESFPLTVTSAQKNPTAFYLCASRTRQGAYEQYFGPGTRLTVT.

The J gene is TRBJ1-2, the V gene TRBV2; D gene ambiguous. The V gene lost 7 bases and the J gene lost 2 bases, with 11 bases spanning the gap. The germline V gene has CDR1 SNHLY and CDR2 FYNNEI. This CDR3 has 13 amino acids. The CDR3 DNA follows: TGTGCCAGCACCTTGACACCGAACTATGGCTACACCTTC. Protein product: CASTLTPNYGYTF.

The J gene is TRBJ2-2, the V gene TRBV3-1 (or the pseudogene TRBV3-2), with D unclear. CDR3 length: 14 residues. CDR1 and CDR2 (germline): LGHDT, YNNKEL (reference sequence). Trimming removed 3 bases from V and 4 bases from J, with 9 bases in between. The CDR3 nucleotides read TGTGCCAGCAGCCACTATCCGAGCACCGGGGAGCTGTTTTTT. Protein: CASSHYPSTGELFF.

In its sample, this clone was seen once. V usage is TRBV19 and J usage is TRBJ1-5; D call uncertain. V dropped 10 bases and J dropped 6 bases, with 16 bases sitting between them. The CDR3 contains 13 residues. The V gene's germline CDR1 is LNHDA and CDR2 SQIVND (reference sequence). The chain's CDR3 is CATSRGIVQPQHF. The CDR3, as DNA: TGTGCCACTAGCCGCGGGATCGTTCAGCCCCAGCATTTT.

The rearrangement joins TRBV7-2 to TRBJ2-7, with TRBD2 matching over 9 bases. Trimming removed 4 bases from V and 4 bases from J; junction bases left unmatched: 5. This CDR3 region has 14 residues. The germline gives CDR1 SGHTA, CDR2 FQGNSA. The CDR3 DNA follows: TGTGCCAGCAGCTCTCTAGCGGGGAGGTACGAGCAGTACTTC. Translating it yields CASSSLAGRYEQYF.

The genes are TRBV27 and TRBJ2-5, with 8 positions matching TRBD2. Germline V gene sequence: CDR1 MNHEY, CDR2 SMNVEV (reference sequence). V lost 5 bases, J lost 4 bases, and 3 bases stayed unmatched. The CDR3 is 13 residues long. The DNA for the CDR3 is TGTGCCAGCAGTATCGGGGGGGCAGAGACCCAGTACTTC. Amino acids: CASSIGGAETQYF.

The genes are TRBV7-2 and TRBJ2-2; 9 nucleotides line up with TRBD2. CDR1 is SGHTA, CDR2 FQGNSA, per germline. There are 17 residues in the CDR3. V was clipped by 2 bases and J by 2 bases; unmatched bases: 6. CDR3 DNA: TGTGCCAGCAGCTTAATGGTAGCGGGGGCCAACACCGGGGAGCTGTTTTTT. Its protein product is CASSLMVAGANTGELFF.

This chain joins TRBV18 and TRBJ1-3; TRBD1 aligns across 8 bases. V trimming: 6 bases; J trimming: 0 bases; junction bases outside the gene matches: 4. The CDR3 is 15 amino acids. Per germline, CDR1 KGHSH and CDR2 LQKENI. CDR3 region: CASSATGGSGNTIYF. For the CDR3, the DNA is TGTGCCAGCTCCGCAACAGGGGGCTCTGGAAACACCATATATTTT.

The chain joins TRBV9 to TRBJ2-7; 8 bases agree with TRBD1. With V trimmed by 0 bases and J by 6 bases, 5 bases remained unmatched. The CDR3 length is 14 residues. Germline V gives CDR1 SGDLS, CDR2 YYNGEE. CDR3 coding DNA: TGTGCCAGCAGCGTAGCAGGACAGGGCTCCGAGCAGTACTTC. Translating it yields CASSVAGQGSEQYF.

V usage is TRBV7-2 and J usage is TRBJ2-7; 7 bases agree with TRBD2. Losses at the gene ends were 1 base for V and 0 bases for J; bases not matched to a gene: 3. Germline CDR1 SGHTA, CDR2 FQGNSA. CDR3 length: 15 amino acids. The CDR3: CASSLGAGSSYEQYF. The DNA for the CDR3 is TGTGCCAGCAGCTTAGGAGCGGGGAGCTCCTACGAGCAGTACTTC.

The CDR3 region has the DNA TGTGCCAGCAGCCCCTCCCCAGGTACGCCAGGAAAGTTCTTC. This codes for CASSPSPGTPGKFF. The chain uses TRBV7-9 and TRBJ2-1; D uncertain. The CDR3 length is 14 residues. Germline V CDR1 and CDR2: SEHNR, FQNEAQ (reference sequence). Trimming stripped 5 bases from V and 14 bases from J, with 22 bases between.

The chain carries TRBV2 and TRBJ2-5; TRBD2 aligns across 7 bases. This CDR3 is built from 17 residues. The germline CDR1 and CDR2 sequences are SNHLY and FYNNEI. Unmatched junction bases numbered 11, after V lost 0 bases and J lost 4 bases. The CDR3 DNA sequence: TGTGCCAGCAGTGAAGCGCGAGGTGGCGGGAGCAGAGAGACCCAGTACTTC. Its protein product is CASSEARGGGSRETQYF.

V and J are TRBV6-2 or TRBV6-3 and TRBJ1-1, with D possibly being TRBD1 (5 bases). This CDR3 has 13 residues. Germline V gives CDR1 MNHEY, CDR2 SVGEGT. The ends were cut back, 2 bases at V and 1 base at J, with 5 bases in the middle. CDR3: CASSYDRNTEAFF. As DNA, the CDR3 is TGTGCCAGCAGTTACGACAGGAACACTGAAGCTTTCTTT.

This chain links TRBV13 with TRBJ1-1; 7 positions agree with TRBD1. The CDR3 has 17 amino acids. V lost 5 bases, J lost 2 bases, and 14 bases stayed unmatched. The germline CDR1 and CDR2 sequences are PRHDT and FYEKMQ (reference sequence). The CDR3 reads CASSPPTGRIPNTEAFF. For the CDR3, the DNA is TGTGCCAGCAGCCCTCCGACAGGGCGGATTCCAAACACTGAAGCTTTCTTT.

This clone was seen a single time. This chain links TRBV7-2 with TRBJ1-1; D ambiguous. CDR3 length: 12 residues. V gave up 3 bases and J gave up 4 bases, with 6 bases separating them. Germline CDR1 SGHTA, CDR2 FQGNSA. The CDR3 loop is CASSFPLTEAFF. CDR3 coding DNA: TGTGCCAGCAGCTTCCCCCTCACTGAAGCTTTCTTT.

The V call is TRBV4-3, the J call TRBJ2-5; D is perhaps TRBD2 (7 bases). CDR1 is LGHNA, CDR2 YSLEER, per germline. The V and J ends lost 0 bases and 2 bases respectively, with 16 bases between them. This CDR3 has 17 residues. CDR3 DNA sequence: TGCGCCAGCAGCCAAGAGGGGGGGGCGGCCCCTCAAGAGACCCAGTACTTC. Translated, it gives CASSQEGGAAPQETQYF.

V and J are TRBV28 and TRBJ1-5; D possibly corresponds to TRBD1 (5 bases). In germline, CDR1 is MDHEN, CDR2 SYDVKM. V was trimmed by 6 bases and J by 1 base, leaving 13 bases between them. The CDR3 has 15 residues. CDR3 region: CASSRAPRSNQPQHF. The CDR3, as DNA: TGTGCCAGCAGCAGGGCCCCTAGGAGCAATCAGCCCCAGCATTTT.

The CDR3 DNA reads TGTGCCTGGAGTGTAAGTTCCAGGGGCGGAAAACTGTTTTTT. Translated: CAWSVSSRGGKLFF. The gene calls are TRBV30 and TRBJ1-4; TRBD1 is a possible D gene (6 bases). The CDR3 has 14 amino acids. In germline, CDR1 is GTSNPN, CDR2 SVGIG (reference sequence). V dropped 0 bases and J dropped 10 bases, with 15 bases sitting between them.

The J gene is TRBJ2-5, the V gene TRBV27; D may be TRBD2 (5 bases). In germline, CDR1 is MNHEY, CDR2 SMNVEV (reference sequence). The V end was cut by 5 bases, the J end by 2 bases, with 9 bases between. The CDR3 is 13 amino acids. CDR3 amino acids: CASSLGLQETQYF. CDR3 coding DNA: TGTGCCAGCAGTCTCGGACTGCAAGAGACCCAGTACTTC.

The J gene is TRBJ2-7, the V gene TRBV6-5; 8 nucleotides match TRBD1. CDR1 is MNHEY and CDR2 is SVGAGI in the germline V gene. The trim removed 3 bases at V and 4 bases at J, leaving 5 bases unmatched. The CDR3 is made up of 14 amino acids. The CDR3 here is CASSYWTGSYEQYF. CDR3 nucleotides: TGTGCCAGCAGTTATTGGACAGGGAGTTACGAGCAGTACTTC.

V gene TRBV7-2 combines with J gene TRBJ1-1, with D unresolved. Trimming stripped 1 base from V and 0 bases from J, with 12 bases between. The germline V gene encodes CDR1 SGHTA and CDR2 FQGNSA. The CDR3 has 16 amino acids. The CDR3 protein is CASSLVVVRMNTEAFF. The CDR3 DNA reads as TGTGCCAGCAGCTTAGTGGTCGTCAGGATGAACACTGAAGCTTTCTTT.

This rearrangement joins TRBV11-2 to TRBJ2-2; TRBD1 agrees at 7 bases. Germline values: CDR1 SGHAT, CDR2 FQNNGV. The CDR3 totals 14 residues. V trimming: 5 bases; J trimming: 1 base; junction bases outside the gene matches: 1. The CDR3 DNA is TGTGCCAGCAGCGGACAGGTGAACACCGGGGAGCTGTTTTTT. This encodes CASSGQVNTGELFF.

The V call is TRBV7-3, the J call TRBJ1-5, with a possible D match to TRBD1 (5 bases). Germline V gene lookup returns CDR1 SGHTA and CDR2 FQGTGA. V lost 4 bases and J 4 bases, leaving 8 bases between the germline ends. The CDR3 is made up of 13 amino acids. The CDR3 sequence is CASSSGGNQPQHF. CDR3 sequence (DNA): TGTGCCAGCAGCTCGGGGGGGAATCAGCCCCAGCATTTT.

J is TRBJ2-1 and V is TRBV24-1; 14 bases map to TRBD2. V lost 9 bases to trimming and J lost 6 bases; unmatched junction nucleotides: 3. The CDR3 runs 14 residues. Looked up from germline, CDR1 is KGHDR and CDR2 is SFDVKD. The chain's CDR3 is CATSGTSGSNEQFF. DNA of the CDR3: TGTGCCACCTCCGGGACTAGCGGGAGCAATGAGCAGTTCTTC.